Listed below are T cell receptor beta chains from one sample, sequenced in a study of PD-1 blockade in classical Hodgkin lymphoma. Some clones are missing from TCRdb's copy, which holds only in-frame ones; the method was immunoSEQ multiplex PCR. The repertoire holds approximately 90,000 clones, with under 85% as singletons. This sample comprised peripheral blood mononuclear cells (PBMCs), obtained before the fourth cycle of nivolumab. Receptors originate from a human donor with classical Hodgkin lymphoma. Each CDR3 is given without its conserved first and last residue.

CDR3: ASSRSTDTQY
J: TRBJ2-3
V: TRBV28

CDR3: ASSMGGRDPGELF
J: TRBJ2-2
V: TRBV19

CDR3: ASSDGGTGNTIY
J: TRBJ1-3
V: TRBV6-1

CDR3: ASRGQLNTEAF
J: TRBJ1-1
V: TRBV27

CDR3: AISESGSKLF
J: TRBJ1-4
V: TRBV10-3

CDR3: ASSLLGISYEQY
J: TRBJ2-7
V: TRBV11-2

CDR3: ASSLQGGTEAF
J: TRBJ1-1
V: TRBV7-9

CDR3: ASSPPRDFSPQY
J: TRBJ2-7
V: TRBV18

CDR3: ASSSDRGYGYT
J: TRBJ1-2
V: TRBV14

CDR3: ASRNFQGAYNEQF
J: TRBJ2-1
V: TRBV6-5

CDR3: ASRQSGTGGWKTQY
J: TRBJ2-5
V: TRBV25-1

CDR3: ASSLRTGAYGYT
J: TRBJ1-2
V: TRBV5-5

CDR3: ASSIGAGQGVDEQY
J: TRBJ2-7
V: TRBV19

CDR3: ASSKPGNTEAF
J: TRBJ1-1
V: TRBV5-1

CDR3: ASSDGRANEKLF
J: TRBJ1-4
V: TRBV5-4

CDR3: ASSFGQATDTQY
J: TRBJ2-3
V: TRBV5-1

CDR3: ASSLRRGGSSYNEQF
J: TRBJ2-1
V: TRBV11-2

CDR3: ASSEFPGGNTEAF
J: TRBJ1-1
V: TRBV2

CDR3: AIKRTSGSTDTQY
J: TRBJ2-3
V: TRBV10-3

CDR3: ASSPGSGDPSYEQY
J: TRBJ2-7
V: TRBV7-9

CDR3: ASSLVGGGHEQY
J: TRBJ2-7
V: TRBV5-6

CDR3: ASTSATDTQY
J: TRBJ2-3
V: TRBV9